This entry lists 14 T cell receptor beta chains sequenced from one sample in a study of T cells after yellow fever vaccination. TCRdb re-called the 5' RACE reads through MiXCR, storing one row per CDR3 protein. Here the sample spans hundreds of thousands of distinct CDR3 sequences, roughly an eighth being singletons. This specimen consisted of PBMCs, obtained on the day of the yellow fever booster vaccination. These receptors were obtained from a man between 25 and 39 years old who received the YFV17D yellow fever vaccine.

The chain links TRBV6-5 to TRBJ2-2; possibly TRBD1 for D (6 bases). Trimming shortened V by 0 bases and J by 4 bases, and 9 bases separated the two germline ends. Germline V gene data show CDR1 as MNHEY and CDR2 as SVGAGI. The CDR3 runs to 15 residues. The CDR3 coding sequence is TGTGCCAGCAGTTACTCTCAGGGGTCCACCGGGGAGCTGTTTTTT. This gives the protein CASSYSQGSTGELFF.

The chain links TRBV10-3 to TRBJ1-5, with 8 bases lining up with TRBD1. J gave up 7 bases and V 6 bases, and 5 bases lay outside the gene matches. Germline loops: CDR1 ENHRY, CDR2 SYGVKD. The CDR3 totals 13 residues. In DNA, the CDR3 is TGTGCCATCAGCCCGACAGGGGAGCAGCCCCAGCATTTT. As protein: CAISPTGEQPQHF.

This rearrangement joins TRBV28 to TRBJ2-2, with 12 bases fitting TRBD2. Germline CDR1 reads MDHEN; CDR2 reads SYDVKM. V dropped 6 bases and J dropped 6; count of bases not matched to a gene: 8. The CDR3 is made up of 16 amino acids. Here the CDR3 reads CASRVPASGRAGELFF. The CDR3 nucleotides are TGTGCCAGCAGGGTCCCGGCTAGCGGGAGGGCCGGGGAGCTGTTTTTT.

The gene calls are TRBV24-1 and TRBJ2-7; no clear D. CDR3 size: 13 residues. Trimming left V 3 bases short and J 3 bases short, with 8 bases between. CDR1 is KGHDR, CDR2 SFDVKD, per germline. In DNA form, the CDR3 reads TGTGCCACCAGTGATAACTTCAGCTACGAGCAGTACTTC. It translates to CATSDNFSYEQYF.

This clonotype occurred a few times. The rearrangement joins TRBV20-1 to TRBJ2-1, with 13 bases matching TRBD2. The CDR3 runs to 15 residues. Trimming removed 3 bases from V and 9 bases from J; junction bases left unmatched: 8. Per germline, CDR1 DFQATT and CDR2 SNEGSKA (reference sequence). CDR3 coding DNA: TGCAGTGCTAGCCGAGGACTAGCGGGAGTGGTTGAGCAGTTCTTC. It is translated as CSASRGLAGVVEQFF.

The count of this clonotype is one. One end of the junction fails to match germline, which may point to a read error. The chain carries TRBV10-3 and TRBJ2-1; D is possibly TRBD1 or TRBD2 (5 bases each). This CDR3 is 13 amino acids long. The germline V gene encodes CDR1 ENHRY and CDR2 SYGVKD. This chain's CDR3 is CAIGEGTPPGQFF. The CDR3 DNA reads as TGTGCCATCGGTGAGGGGACCCCTCCGGGGCAGTTCTTC.

This clonotype showed up many times. Relative to the germline gene, one junction end is altered; a read error may explain this. The V and J genes are TRBV18 and TRBJ2-5; D may correspond to TRBD1 or TRBD2 (5 bases each). The J call is in doubt because the DNA end fits TRBJ2-3 better. The CDR3 sequence is 13 residues long. Germline V gives CDR1 KGHSH, CDR2 LQKENI. The CDR3 reads CASSRDRAETQYF. In DNA form, the CDR3 reads TGTGCCAGCAGTCGGGACCGCGCAGAGACGCAGTATTTT.

This clonotype was counted a few times. The V and J genes are TRBV12-3 or TRBV12-4 and TRBJ2-7, with 13 bases that match TRBD2. V trimming: 5 bases; J trimming: 0 bases; junction bases outside the gene matches: 13. The CDR3 sequence is 19 residues long. This CDR3 reads CASSPSGKTSGRGSYEQYF. The DNA of the CDR3 is TGTGCCAGCAGTCCGAGCGGAAAAACTAGCGGGAGGGGCTCCTACGAGCAGTACTTC.

This clonotype was seen more than once but under ten times. This chain connects TRBV6-2 or TRBV6-3 to TRBJ1-5; 7 bases are a match to TRBD1. Germline CDR1 and CDR2: MNHEY and SVGEGT. This CDR3 is built from 15 residues. With V trimmed by 2 bases and J by 3 bases, 4 bases remained unmatched. The CDR3: CASSYPGTANQPQHF. The CDR3 DNA is TGTGCCAGCAGTTACCCCGGGACAGCCAATCAGCCCCAGCATTTT.

This clonotype has just a few counts. The chain uses TRBV6-2 or TRBV6-3 and TRBJ2-3; D gene ambiguous. Trimming pared 4 bases from V and 2 bases from J, leaving 13 bases between. This CDR3 contains 15 residues. CDR1 is MNHEY and CDR2 is SVGEGT in the germline V gene. CDR3 protein: CASSSAARFTDTQYF. The CDR3 nucleotides are TGTGCCAGCAGTTCCGCCGCACGGTTCACAGATACGCAGTATTTT.

This clonotype was observed at least ten times. The rearrangement uses TRBV20-1 and TRBJ1-4; D unclear. The CDR3 extends over 13 amino acids. V shed 6 bases and J shed 5 bases, with 13 bases lying between them. Germline V gene lookup returns CDR1 DFQATT and CDR2 SNEGSKA (reference sequence). This CDR3 reads CSAAQRMNEKLFF. In DNA form, the CDR3 reads TGCAGTGCCGCACAGCGCATGAATGAAAAACTGTTTTTT.

V usage is TRBV12-3 or TRBV12-4 and J usage is TRBJ1-2; no reliable D call. V shed 3 bases and J shed 4 bases, with 3 bases lying between them. This CDR3 has 11 amino acids. The CDR3 DNA is TGTGCCAGCAGTTTCGCCTATGGCTACACCTTC. Its translation is CASSFAYGYTF.

This clonotype was recorded only once. The V call is TRBV7-2, the J call TRBJ2-3; either TRBD1 or TRBD2 may supply D (5 bases each). Per the germline V gene, CDR1 is SGHTA and CDR2 is FQGNSA. The CDR3 is 15 amino acids. Trimming took 5 bases from V and 3 from J, leaving 15 bases between them. In DNA form, the CDR3 reads TGTGCCAGCAGCCCCGTTTATGGGGGAACAGATACGCAGTATTTT. The encoded protein is CASSPVYGGTDTQYF.

The V gene is TRBV6-2 or TRBV6-3, the J gene TRBJ1-5, with D possibly TRBD1 on 6 matching bases. V lost 4 bases and J lost 7, with 11 bases in between. Germline loops: CDR1 MNHEY, CDR2 SVGEGT. The CDR3 is 13 amino acids. CDR3 region: CASSWGRGQPQHF. CDR3 nucleotides: TGTGCCAGCAGTTGGGGGCGCGGGCAGCCCCAGCATTTT.